This T cell receptor beta chain is from a study of cytomegalovirus exposure and HLA in healthy donors (dated by TCRdb to about 2017). About the full investigation: In an earlier analysis of around 540 of the donors, approximately 260 Gb of sequence data and 90 million to 130 million unique TCR beta sequences from roughly 180 million T cells were reported. Donor age, sex, ethnicity and CMV serostatus were compiled together with the repertoire data. To decide whether each TCR beta V gene segment behaved as functional or pseudogenic, an earlier analysis of some 600 of the donors relied on high-throughput TCR beta sequencing. Because of strong linkage in the cohort, roughly five DR-DQ haplotypes were treated as single units for association and clustering. Both class I and class II loci were covered by HLA typing, at four-digit resolution. The later analysis used no new phenotypic data to find candidate immune exposures, relying instead on TCR beta sequences and their occurrence across donors. High-throughput TCR immunosequencing, statistical association of individual TCRs with disease status, and machine learning were combined to predict cytomegalovirus infection status. The aim of the study was to test whether cataloging public T cell receptors could identify signatures of past pathogen exposure. Among over 350 genotyped donors of the cohort, an average of approximately 250,000 unique TCR beta nucleotide sequences were sequenced per donor, roughly a sixth of them non-productive. A later analysis re-analyzed previously published TCR beta repertoires from 666 donors and added high-resolution HLA genotyping to study TCR occurrence patterns. Every discovery cohort repertoire had been produced on one sequencing platform. In a later genetic analysis, genome-wide SNP genotypes for 398 of the 666 donors were used, and that subset was treated as a discovery cohort. Besides the first cohort of under 700 subjects, a separate validation cohort made up of over 95 different subjects was used. The study used immunosequencing to profile the T cell repertoires of approximately 690 subjects and linked those repertoires to cytomegalovirus serostatus. An early release that covered fewer than 800 HLA-typed donors contained about 300 gigabases of sequencing data and 85 million to 100 million unique TCR sequences. Typing coverage varied by locus: about 620-630 donors for A, B, C, DRB1 and DQB1; approximately 500 for DQA1; over 600 for DPA1; roughly 450 for DPB1. The genetic ancestry cluster associated with self-reported Caucasian donors included about 81% of the roughly 400 genotyped donors. Study-level results and caveats: A group of highly shared sequence variants was considered likely to be a technical artifact of the sequencing pipeline. When HLA alleles, especially DR and DQ, strongly co-occurred, TCR associations were difficult to assign to individual alleles. Specific HLA alleles were associated with about 17,000 TCR beta sequences at a false discovery rate of 0.05 in a later analysis. Over 15 rarely observed V segments, including chromosome 9 orphons, were excluded from the earlier analysis of approximately 500 of the donors because counts were too low. In a later analysis, HLA-associated TCR beta chains were found to be more clonally expanded and to have lower generation probabilities than equally common non-associated chains. A later analysis reported that several top co-occurrence clusters appeared linked to parvovirus B19, influenza, CMV and Epstein-Barr virus. Across donors, most TCR sequences were observed very rarely, whereas some public TCRs were present in many individuals. According to a later analysis, TCR association rates differed among HLA loci, with DRB1 alleles showing the most associated TCRs and HLA-C alleles showing the fewest. Cytomegalovirus status was reported to be diagnosed by the classifier with high specificity and sensitivity in both the original and validation cohorts. In an earlier analysis of 587 of the donors, most TCR beta V segments were observed in productive rearrangements about 87% or about 30% of the time, broadly matching IMGT annotations. HLA typing was unavailable for some donors at each locus, so association tests used only the typed subset. An association between a missense DCLRE1C variant and V-gene and J-gene trimming of TCR beta chains was found in a later genetic analysis and replicated in an independent cohort. A few of the identified cytomegalovirus-associated TCR beta chains were confirmed in vitro to be specific for cytomegalovirus antigens. The cohort was sequenced for TCR beta chains only, and without alpha or paired-chain data the features that could be detected were limited. The presence/absence analyses assumed that sequencing depth was roughly uniform across donors, and that assumption may not be true. Because the 87-base-pair reads could not distinguish some IMGT-functional V segments, including TRBV6-2 and TRBV6-3, those segments were excluded. Immune exposure information for the cohort was limited to CMV serostatus. A further reported finding was that TCR beta sequences accurately predicted the HLA-A and HLA-B alleles for most subjects in the first cohort. The authors suggested that the approach could potentially be generalized to other disease states and immunological phenotypes. A later analysis found that most CMV-associated TCR beta chains appeared HLA-restricted, with HLA associations seemingly driven largely by CMV exposure. Correlated functional status among segregating V segments might reflect linkage disequilibrium, but an unknown experimental factor could not be ruled out. In the study, around 150 TCR beta chains were listed as associated with cytomegalovirus. Compared with the roughly 720-donor mean, donors in an Asian-associated ancestry cluster had fewer N-insertions in productive TCRs, according to a later genetic analysis.

Trimming takes 0 bases from V and 2 bases from J, and the germline ends sit 17 bases apart. Looking up the germline V gene yields CDR1 ENHRY and CDR2 SYGVKD. The CDR3 starts with the cysteine, ends with the phenylalanine, and has 17 residues. CDR3 DNA is the only sequence kept; it has 51 bases, read in frame from the first base. Concerning this clone itself: Which antigen it targets is not known.

Libraries were prepared through the immunoSEQ multiplex PCR assay. A mixture of 60 forward primers for TCR Vbeta segments and 13 reverse primers for TCR Jbeta segments was used in the multiplex PCR. Amplification of the CDR3 region of rearranged TCR beta genes was performed with a multiplex PCR assay on genomic DNA. Amplified TCR beta libraries were sequenced as 87-base-pair reads on the Illumina HiSeq System. Per the original workflow: In a later analysis, some 80 million unique TCR beta chains were counted across the 500 to 700 repertoires, and roughly 10 million of these chains were shared by at least two donors. Raw reads were error-corrected and collapsed into unique sequences with a nearest-neighbor algorithm that merged closely related sequences to remove PCR and sequencing errors. V, D and J gene segments were assigned by aligning CDR3 sequences to IMGT reference sequences. For a sequence to be retained, a match of at least six nucleotides was required to both a V gene segment and a J gene segment. A rearrangement was called productive if the CDR3 had no stop codons and remained in frame with V and J, and every other rearrangement was called non-productive. CDR3 was defined according to IMGT convention as the region running from the second conserved V-encoded cysteine to the conserved J-encoded phenylalanine. The earlier analysis of about 530 of the donors excluded any sequence lacking an unambiguous match to a single V gene segment. An earlier analysis of several hundred of the donors called V segments functional above 56.7% productive rearrangements and segregating when the between-donor standard deviation exceeded 5%. A statistical classification framework was built to diagnose cytomegalovirus status from the catalog of TCR beta chain sequences. V and J gene assignment, in a later analysis, came from comparing TCR nucleotide sequences with IMGT/GENE-DB human TR gene sequences. The TCRdist pipeline was used in a later analysis to assign CDR3 sequences and most-parsimonious VDJ recombination scenarios. In a later analysis, each TCR beta chain was defined by its CDR3 amino acid sequence together with its V-gene family, and reads without a unique V-gene family were excluded. In a later analysis, approximately 640 highly shared, low-generation-probability nucleotide sequences were removed to address suspected cross-contamination and a sequencing artifact. In a later analysis, a clonal expansion index for each public chain was calculated from normalized within-repertoire ranks of inferred template counts. A later analysis computed generation probabilities with a VDJ recombination model fitted to out-of-frame rearrangements, and checked the results against IGoR. A later analysis scored TCR-TCR, TCR-HLA and TCR-CMV co-occurrence with hypergeometric tests, applying a repertoire-size bias correction to TCR pairs. In a later analysis, false discovery rates were estimated by permuting HLA or CMV assignments 20 times. In a later analysis, co-occurring TCRs were grouped using DBSCAN, and TCRdist sequence similarity was added for clustering within HLA-allele-positive subsets. Repertoires with fewer than 30,000 or more than 120,000 public chains were left out of co-occurrence clustering, as were about 5 repertoires with anomalous nucleotide sharing. In TCRdb, the immuneACCESS table is reduced to in-frame sequences with V and J assigned. These tables do not hold every clone; where another copy was compared, an unresolved V gene accounts for under half, and the others remain unexplained. V, J and clone size reflect that table, while D and trimming were determined from the DNA. The sample table holds about 110,000 clones. The ten largest clonotypes hold under 7% of the sample.

The cohort was made up of approximately 670 healthy bone marrow donors. At the time of sampling, all cohort members were nominally healthy, though unrecorded immune exposures were likely present. The donor was CMV seropositive and was included in the group of 250 to 350 seropositive cohort members. A peripheral blood sample was provided by each donor, and peripheral blood mononuclear cells were used for TCR beta sequencing. Genomic DNA extraction from the blood cell samples was performed with the Qiagen DNeasy Blood Extraction Kit. The V and J genes are TRBV10-3 and TRBJ2-7; the D gene is perhaps TRBD1, on 6 matching bases. The receptor comes from a man aged 35 to 55 in good health and CMV-seropositive. The sample comprised PBMCs. The CDR3 reads CAISESWGPEGAYEQYF. The sequenced DNA: TGTGCCATCAGTGAGTCGTGGGGGCCCGAGGGGGCCTACGAGCAGTACTTC.